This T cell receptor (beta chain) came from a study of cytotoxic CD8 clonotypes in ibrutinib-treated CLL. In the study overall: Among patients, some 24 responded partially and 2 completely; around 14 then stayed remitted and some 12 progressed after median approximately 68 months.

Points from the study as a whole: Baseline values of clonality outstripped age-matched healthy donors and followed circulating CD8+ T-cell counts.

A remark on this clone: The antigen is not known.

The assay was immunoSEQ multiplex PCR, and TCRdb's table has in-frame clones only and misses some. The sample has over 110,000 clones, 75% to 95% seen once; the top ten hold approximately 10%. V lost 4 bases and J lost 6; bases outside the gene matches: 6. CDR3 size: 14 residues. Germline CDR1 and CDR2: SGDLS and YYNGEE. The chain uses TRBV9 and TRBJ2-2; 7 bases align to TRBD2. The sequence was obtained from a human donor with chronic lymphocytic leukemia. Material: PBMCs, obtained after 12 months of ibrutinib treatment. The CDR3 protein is CASSSGGLAGELFF. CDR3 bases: TGTGCCAGCAGCTCGGGGGGTTTGGCCGGGGAGCTGTTTTTT.